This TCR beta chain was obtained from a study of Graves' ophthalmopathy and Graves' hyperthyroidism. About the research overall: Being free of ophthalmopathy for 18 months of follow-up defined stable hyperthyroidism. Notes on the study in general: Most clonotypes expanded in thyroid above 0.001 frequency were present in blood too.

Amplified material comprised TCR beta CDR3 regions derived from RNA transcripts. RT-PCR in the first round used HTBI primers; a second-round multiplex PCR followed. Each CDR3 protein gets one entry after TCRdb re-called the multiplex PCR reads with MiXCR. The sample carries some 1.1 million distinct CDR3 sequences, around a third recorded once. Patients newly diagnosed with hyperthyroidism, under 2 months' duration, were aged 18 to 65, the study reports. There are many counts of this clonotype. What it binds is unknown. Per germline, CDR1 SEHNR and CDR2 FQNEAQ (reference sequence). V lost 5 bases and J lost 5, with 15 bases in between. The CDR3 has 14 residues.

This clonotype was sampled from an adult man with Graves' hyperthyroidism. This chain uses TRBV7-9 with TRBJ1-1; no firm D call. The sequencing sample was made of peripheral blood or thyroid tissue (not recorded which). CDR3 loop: CASSGSGGWTEAFF. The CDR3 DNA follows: TGTGCCAGCAGCGGGAGTGGTGGATGGACTGAAGCTTTCTTT.